What follows is one T cell receptor beta chain and its context. The specificity of this receptor is unknown. The sample originates from a study of cytomegalovirus exposure and HLA in healthy donors (dated by TCRdb to about 2017). Describing the broader study: In an earlier analysis of 450 to 750 of the donors, about 270 Gb of sequence data and 100 million or so unique TCR beta sequences from about 179 million T cells were reported. About 310 gigabases of sequencing data and 70 million to 100 million unique TCR sequences were included in an early release covering several hundred HLA-typed donors. Of the approximately 400 genotyped donors, over 70% fell in the genetic ancestry cluster associated with self-reported Caucasian donors. The study was designed to test whether signatures of past pathogen exposure could be identified by cataloging public T cell receptors. Using immunosequencing, the study profiled T cell repertoires from about 620 subjects and related those repertoires to cytomegalovirus serostatus. Along with the roughly 670-subject first cohort, a separate validation cohort of some 130 different subjects was used. High-throughput TCR immunosequencing, statistical association of individual TCRs with disease status, and machine learning were combined to predict cytomegalovirus infection status. A later analysis re-examined previously published TCR beta repertoires from about 700 donors and added high-resolution HLA genotyping to investigate patterns of TCR occurrence. Rather than using new phenotypic data, the later analysis identified candidate immune exposures from TCR beta sequences and from how often those sequences occurred across donors. In an earlier analysis of roughly 600 of the donors, high-throughput TCR beta sequencing was used to judge whether each TCR beta V gene segment behaved as functional or pseudogenic. Donor age, sex, ethnicity and CMV serostatus were compiled alongside the repertoire data. A later genetic analysis took genome-wide SNP genotypes for 398 of the 666 donors and used that subset as a discovery cohort. Every discovery cohort repertoire had been produced on one sequencing platform. Both class I and class II loci were covered by HLA typing, at four-digit resolution. Typing coverage varied by locus: roughly 620-640 donors for A, B, C, DRB1 and DQB1; about 520 for DQA1; more than 600 for DPA1; 450 to 480 for DPB1. Because of strong linkage in the cohort, roughly five DR-DQ haplotypes were treated as single units for association and clustering. Across about 380 genotyped donors of the cohort, an average of roughly 230,000 unique TCR beta nucleotide sequences per donor were sequenced, and roughly a sixth of those sequences were non-productive.

The cohort comprised approximately 700 healthy bone marrow donors. Cohort members were all nominally healthy when sampled, although unrecorded immune exposures were likely present. The donor was CMV seronegative and belonged to the group of 352 seronegative cohort members. Each donor provided a peripheral blood sample, and peripheral blood mononuclear cells were used for TCR beta sequencing. The Qiagen DNeasy Blood Extraction Kit was used to extract genomic DNA from the blood cell samples. What the study reported, not specific to this receptor: In this cohort, only TCR beta chains were sequenced, and detectable features were limited by the absence of alpha or paired-chain data. The earlier analysis of approximately 540 of the donors excluded over 15 rarely observed V segments, including chromosome 9 orphons, because counts were too low. The 87-base-pair reads could not distinguish some IMGT-functional V segments, including TRBV6-2 and TRBV6-3, so those segments were excluded. Cytomegalovirus status was reported to be diagnosed by the classifier with high specificity and sensitivity in both the original and validation cohorts. The sequencing pipeline was judged likely to have produced a cluster of highly shared sequence variants as a technical artifact. Across donors, most TCR sequences were observed very rarely, whereas some public TCRs were present in many individuals. A further reported finding was that TCR beta sequences accurately predicted the HLA-A and HLA-B alleles for most subjects in the first cohort. According to a later analysis, TCR association rates differed among HLA loci, with DRB1 alleles showing the most associated TCRs and HLA-C alleles showing the fewest. Correlated functional status among segregating V segments might reflect linkage disequilibrium, but an unknown experimental factor could not be ruled out. Three of the identified cytomegalovirus-associated TCR beta chains were confirmed in vitro to be specific for cytomegalovirus antigens. Because HLA typing was unavailable for some donors at each locus, only the typed subset was used in association tests. Assigning TCR associations to individual alleles was difficult when HLA alleles, especially DR and DQ, strongly co-occurred. Roughly uniform sequencing depth across donors was assumed in presence/absence analyses, although this assumption may not hold. In an earlier analysis of some 500 of the donors, most TCR beta V segments appeared in productive rearrangements about 87% or about 30% of the time, broadly matching IMGT annotations. Compared with the roughly 600-donor mean, donors in an Asian-associated ancestry cluster had fewer N-insertions in productive TCRs, according to a later genetic analysis. A later analysis found that most CMV-associated TCR beta chains appeared HLA-restricted, with HLA associations seemingly driven largely by CMV exposure. Several of the top co-occurrence clusters appeared to be linked to parvovirus B19, influenza, CMV and Epstein-Barr virus, according to a later analysis. Immune exposure information for the cohort was limited to CMV serostatus. The authors suggested that the approach could potentially be extended to other disease states and immunological phenotypes. In a later analysis, 15,000 to 20,000 TCR beta sequences were associated with specific HLA alleles at a false discovery rate of 0.05. An association between a missense DCLRE1C variant and V-gene and J-gene trimming of TCR beta chains was found in a later genetic analysis and replicated in an independent cohort. In a later analysis, HLA-associated TCR beta chains were found to be more clonally expanded and to have lower generation probabilities than equally common non-associated chains. The study listed 150 to 200 TCR beta chains as associated with cytomegalovirus.

Libraries were made using the immunoSEQ multiplex PCR assay. A mixture of 60 forward primers for TCR Vbeta segments and 13 reverse primers for TCR Jbeta segments was used in the multiplex PCR. The CDR3 region of rearranged TCR beta genes was amplified from genomic DNA with a multiplex PCR assay. The amplified TCR beta libraries were sequenced on the Illumina HiSeq System as 87-base-pair reads. In the paper's pipeline: In a later analysis, tens of millions of unique TCR beta chains were counted across the 650 to 700 repertoires, and approximately 11 million of these chains were shared by at least two donors. To remove PCR and sequencing errors, raw reads were error-corrected and collapsed into unique sequences using a nearest-neighbor algorithm that merged closely related sequences. To assign V, D and J gene segments, CDR3 sequences were aligned to IMGT reference sequences. For a sequence to be retained, a match of at least six nucleotides was required to both a V gene segment and a J gene segment. Rearrangements were called productive when the CDR3 lacked stop codons and stayed in frame with V and J; all others were non-productive. Following IMGT convention, CDR3 was defined as the stretch from the second conserved V-encoded cysteine to the conserved J-encoded phenylalanine. The earlier analysis of 450 to 750 of the donors excluded any sequence lacking an unambiguous match to a single V gene segment. In an earlier analysis of 450 to 750 of the donors, a V segment was called functional when productive rearrangements were above 56.7%, and segregating when the standard deviation between donors exceeded 5%. To diagnose cytomegalovirus status from the catalog of TCR beta chain sequences, a statistical classification framework was built. In a later analysis, V and J genes were assigned by comparing TCR nucleotide sequences against IMGT/GENE-DB human TR gene sequences. In a later analysis, CDR3 sequences and most-parsimonious VDJ recombination scenarios were assigned using the TCRdist pipeline. A later analysis defined each TCR beta chain by its CDR3 amino acid sequence plus V-gene family, and excluded reads lacking a unique V-gene family. As a way to deal with suspected cross-contamination and a sequencing artifact, a later analysis dropped nearly 600 nucleotide sequences that were highly shared and had low generation probability. In a later analysis, a clonal expansion index was calculated for each public chain from normalized within-repertoire ranks of inferred template counts. In a later analysis, generation probabilities were computed using a VDJ recombination model fitted to out-of-frame rearrangements, and the results were checked against IGoR. Hypergeometric tests were used in a later analysis to score TCR-TCR, TCR-HLA and TCR-CMV co-occurrence, with a repertoire-size bias correction applied to the TCR pairs. A later analysis estimated false discovery rates by permuting HLA or CMV assignments 20 times. A later analysis grouped co-occurring TCRs with DBSCAN, adding TCRdist sequence similarity when clustering within HLA-allele-positive subsets. Co-occurrence clustering excluded repertoires with fewer than 30,000 or more than 120,000 public chains, plus five with anomalous nucleotide sharing. TCRdb carries this immuneACCESS record with in-frame sequences only. Its versions omit some clonotypes, under half of them owing to an unresolved V gene in the studies checked, with the rest unexplained. V and J calls and clone size are copied from that table; D and trimming were computed from the DNA. This sample's table carries roughly 150,000 clones. The ten largest clones represent around 1.7% of the sample.

V and J lose 4 bases and 1 base, and a span of 5 bases separates them. CDR1 and CDR2 (SGHDN, FVKESK) derive from the germline V gene. The CDR3 runs 13 amino acids, cysteine and phenylalanine included. Kept here is only the CDR3 DNA, which spans 39 bases and is read in frame from base 1. The sequenced material came from PBMCs. The receptor was derived from a woman between 45 and 65 years old in good health and CMV-seronegative. This chain joins TRBV14 to TRBJ2-1, with an unclear D gene assignment. The bases are TGTGCCAGCAGCCTTGTATCCTACAATGAGCAGTTCTTC. Its protein product is CASSLVSYNEQFF.